The 20 T cell receptor beta chains listed next were all sequenced from one sample in a study of CD8 T cells in Susac syndrome. RNA was extracted with the RNeasy kit, and a quantity of roughly 0.5 to 1 ug was reverse transcribed using random hexamers. In TCRdb, the immunoSEQ multiplex PCR reads were re-called with MiXCR into one record per CDR3 protein. The sample lists some 200,000 distinct CDR3 sequences; around nine tenths were seen once. Specimen: CD4+ T cells from PBMCs. These receptors all stem from a human donor with Susac syndrome.

V gene TRBV3-1 combines with J gene TRBJ1-1; D is unresolved. CDR1 is LGHDT and CDR2 is YNNKEL in the germline V gene (reference sequence). V was clipped by 2 bases and J by 0 bases, with 4 bases between them. The CDR3 length is 13 residues. The CDR3 loop reads CASSQSLNTEAFF. The CDR3 DNA sequence: TGTGCCAGCAGCCAATCTCTGAACACTGAAGCTTTCTTT.

The rearrangement joins TRBV4-1 to TRBJ1-4; possibly TRBD1 for D (6 bases). The CDR3 extends over 12 amino acids. The V and J ends lost 0 bases and 10 bases respectively, with 6 bases between them. The germline V gene encodes CDR1 MGHRA and CDR2 YSYEKL. The DNA for the CDR3 is TGCGCCAGCAGCCAAGAAGGGGGAAAACTGTTTTTT. It translates to CASSQEGGKLFF.

V is TRBV20-1 and J is TRBJ2-3; maybe TRBD2 (6 bases). The CDR3 consists of 14 residues. V was trimmed by 5 bases and J by 6 bases, leaving 18 bases between them. CDR1 is DFQATT, CDR2 SNEGSKA, per germline (reference sequence). In DNA form, the CDR3 reads TGCAGTGCTCGAAGCGGGTCCTACCAGGATACGCAGTATTTT. It translates to CSARSGSYQDTQYF.

V gene TRBV5-4 combines with J gene TRBJ2-7; TRBD2 might be the D (6 bases). V lost 5 bases to trimming and J lost 2 bases, with 20 bases between them. This CDR3 is built from 16 residues. Germline CDR1 SGHNT, CDR2 YYREEE (reference sequence). The DNA for the CDR3 is TGTGCCAGCAGGGCCGGCTTGGGACTGCAAGCCTACGAGCAGTACTTC. Encoded protein: CASRAGLGLQAYEQYF.

This chain joins TRBV5-1 and TRBJ2-7, with a weak D call TRBD1 (5 bases). Germline-derived CDR1 and CDR2 are SGHRS and YFSETQ. This CDR3 contains 14 residues. The V end was cut by 4 bases, the J end by 2 bases, with 13 bases between. This CDR3 reads CASSKRQGPYEQYF. CDR3 DNA sequence: TGCGCCAGCAGCAAGAGGCAGGGCCCCTACGAGCAGTACTTC. Together with reference TRBV5-1 and TRBJ2-7, the CDR3 gives the full variable domain: KAGVTQTPRYLIKTRGQQVTLSCSPISGHRSVSWYQQTPGQGLQFLFEYFSETQRNKGNFPGRFSGRQFSNSRSEMNVSTLELGDSALYLCASSKRQGPYEQYFGPGTRLTVT.

Only one count was recorded for this clonotype. The chain recombines TRBV4-1 with TRBJ1-2; D may be TRBD1 (5 bases). The CDR3 spans 16 residues. V lost 0 bases, J lost 3 bases, and 14 bases lay in between. The V gene's germline CDR1 is MGHRA and CDR2 YSYEKL. DNA of the CDR3: TGCGCCAGCAGCCAAGATATGGGGGAACGGTACTATGGCTACACCTTC. Its translation: CASSQDMGERYYGYTF.

V is TRBV11-2 and J is TRBJ1-6, with a tentative D call TRBD1 (5 bases). The CDR3 is 15 amino acids. V was cut by 2 bases and J by 0 bases, with 5 bases left in between. CDR1 is SGHAT and CDR2 is FQNNGV in the germline V gene. CDR3 amino acids: CASSLQGSYNSPLHF. In nucleotides, the CDR3 is TGTGCCAGCAGCTTACAGGGCTCCTATAATTCACCCCTCCACTTT.

The rearrangement links TRBV6-5 to TRBJ2-3, with D possibly matching TRBD2 (5 bases). The V end lost 6 bases, the J end lost 2 bases, and 12 bases lay between the germline ends. The CDR3 is 14 amino acids. CDR1 and CDR2 (germline): MNHEY, SVGAGI. CDR3 sequence (DNA): TGTGCCAGCAGACGGACTGTTGACACAGATACGCAGTATTTT. The encoded protein is CASRRTVDTDTQYF.

The V gene is TRBV4-1, the J gene TRBJ2-2; no firm D call. V gave up 1 base and J gave up 0 bases, with 15 bases separating them. Germline V gene sequence: CDR1 MGHRA, CDR2 YSYEKL. The CDR3 totals 18 residues. The CDR3 spells CASSQVDSGFANTGELFF. The DNA of the CDR3 is TGCGCCAGCAGCCAAGTAGATTCCGGTTTCGCGAACACCGGGGAGCTGTTTTTT.

V gene TRBV5-1 combines with J gene TRBJ1-5; no firm D call. This CDR3 is built from 13 residues. Germline V gene data show CDR1 as SGHRS and CDR2 as YFSETQ. With 2 bases removed from V and 9 bases from J, the gap between germline ends came to 12 bases. The CDR3: CASSLGPDGPQHF. The CDR3 nucleotides read TGCGCCAGCAGCTTAGGACCCGACGGGCCCCAGCATTTT.

The chain employs TRBV5-1 and TRBJ1-1; 7 nucleotides agree with TRBD1. The CDR3 consists of 20 residues. Germline CDR1 reads SGHRS; CDR2 reads YFSETQ. The J segment lost 3 bases and the V segment lost 3 bases, leaving 23 bases of the junction unmatched. CDR3: CASSSLATGAQKPLYTEAFF. CDR3 sequence (DNA): TGCGCCAGCAGCTCCCTTGCTACAGGGGCCCAGAAGCCCCTTTACACTGAAGCTTTCTTT.

The chain employs TRBV28 and TRBJ2-3; D may be TRBD2 (5 bases). The CDR3 extends over 14 amino acids. The ends were cut back, 7 bases at V and 2 bases at J, with 13 bases in the middle. CDR1 is MDHEN and CDR2 is SYDVKM in the germline V gene. The CDR3 DNA reads as TGTGCCAGCATGCCCTCGGGAAACACAGATACGCAGTATTTT. Protein: CASMPSGNTDTQYF. Together with reference TRBV28 and TRBJ2-3, the CDR3 gives the full variable domain: DVKVTQSSRYLVKRTGEKVFLECVQDMDHENMFWYRQDPGLGLRLIYFSYDVKMKEKGDIPEGYSVSREKKERFSLILESASTNQTSMYLCASMPSGNTDTQYFGPGTRLTVL.

This chain links TRBV6-1 with TRBJ1-6; D is undetermined. V was shortened by 4 bases and J by 7 bases, with 8 bases between the two germline ends. The CDR3 extends over 13 amino acids. CDR1 MNHNS and CDR2 SASEGT come from the germline V gene. CDR3 sequence reads: CASSGGINSPLHF. Written as DNA, the CDR3 is TGTGCCAGCAGTGGAGGAATAAATTCACCCCTCCACTTT.

The chain couples TRBV5-1 to TRBJ2-5, with TRBD1 matching over 8 bases. V shed 4 bases and J 3 bases; nucleotides not matched to a gene: 8. The CDR3 is 15 amino acids. In germline, CDR1 is SGHRS, CDR2 YFSETQ. The CDR3 nucleotides are TGCGCCAGCAGCCCGCAGGCAGGGGGCGAAGAGACCCAGTACTTC. Protein: CASSPQAGGEETQYF.

This clonotype was seen a single time. This chain connects TRBV27 to TRBJ2-7; 10 nucleotides agree with TRBD1. The CDR3 is 12 residues long. Germline CDR1 is MNHEY and CDR2 is SMNVEV (reference sequence). J was trimmed by 9 bases and V by 11 bases; bases with no gene match: 10. The CDR3 sequence is CASGTGAWGQYF. The DNA of the CDR3 is TGTGCCTCCGGGACAGGGGCGTGGGGGCAGTACTTC.

Of note for this clonotype: One end of the junction does not line up with germline, which may come from a read error. This chain links TRBV24-1 with TRBJ2-5, with D perhaps matching TRBD1 or TRBD2 (7 bases each). The germline V gene encodes CDR1 KGHDR and CDR2 SFDVKD. This CDR3 is 13 amino acids long. CDR3 nucleotides: TGTGCCACCAGTCAGGGGGGGACAGAGACCCAGCACTTC. Protein: CATSQGGTETQHF.

This rearrangement joins TRBV2 to TRBJ1-2; 7 nucleotides line up with TRBD1. CDR1 and CDR2 (germline): SNHLY, FYNNEI. The CDR3 sequence is 15 residues long. The ends lost 7 bases at V and 0 bases at J; junction bases unmatched: 8. The CDR3 DNA reads TGTGCCAGCACCCGGGACAGATCGACTAACTATGGCTACACCTTC. Translation gives CASTRDRSTNYGYTF.

The rearrangement links TRBV10-3 to TRBJ2-6; 7 bases agree with TRBD2. V shed 8 bases, J shed 0 bases, and the junction held 13 bases outside the gene matches. This CDR3 spans 18 amino acids. Per germline, CDR1 ENHRY and CDR2 SYGVKD. CDR3 DNA sequence: TGTGCCATCTCGCCGCGGGGGAGCGAGGTCTCTGGGGCCAACGTCCTGACTTTC. This codes for CAISPRGSEVSGANVLTF.

The chain links TRBV4-1 to TRBJ2-1, with 7 bases matching TRBD1. The CDR3 runs 16 residues. Trimming took 4 bases from V and 7 from J; bases not matched to a gene: 13. Germline V CDR1 and CDR2: MGHRA, YSYEKL. CDR3 residues: CASSLQPVTGKNEQFF. The CDR3 DNA follows: TGCGCCAGCAGCCTACAACCGGTGACAGGGAAAAATGAGCAGTTCTTC.

This sequence joins TRBV18 and TRBJ2-2, with D possibly being TRBD2 (5 bases). Germline loops: CDR1 KGHSH, CDR2 LQKENI. Trimming stripped 1 base from V and 1 base from J, with 10 bases between. The CDR3 totals 16 residues. CDR3 sequence (DNA): TGTGCCAGCTCACCACGAGAGAGCGGGAACACCGGGGAGCTGTTTTTT. Amino acids: CASSPRESGNTGELFF.